Below are 8 T cell receptor beta chains sequenced from a single sample in a study of blood T cell repertoires in COVID-19. The table came from immunoSEQ multiplex PCR; TCRdb's copy has only in-frame clones and leaves some out. The profile shows under 150,000 clones, 60% to 85% of them singletons. Material for sequencing was peripheral blood. Source of these receptors: an older man with acute or convalescent COVID-19.

The V call is TRBV5-1, the J call TRBJ1-5, with 7 bases that match TRBD1. Per germline, CDR1 SGHRS and CDR2 YFSETQ. J lost 4 bases, V lost 0 bases, and 7 bases had no gene match. The CDR3 consists of 16 residues. The CDR3 DNA reads TGCGCCAGCAGCTTGGGGTCTTCACAGGGGAATCAGCCCCAGCATTTT. Encoded protein: CASSLGSSQGNQPQHF.

The chain joins TRBV4-1 to TRBJ1-2; no reliable D call. This CDR3 has 16 residues. CDR1 and CDR2 (germline): MGHRA, YSYEKL. The V and J ends lost 1 base and 2 bases respectively, with 14 bases between them. In DNA, the CDR3 is TGCGCCAGCAGCCAAGTAGCTCCTAAACCAAACTATGGCTACACCTTC. Amino acids: CASSQVAPKPNYGYTF.

The V and J genes are TRBV19 and TRBJ2-7, with 8 bases that match TRBD1. The ends lost 4 bases at V and 5 bases at J; junction bases unmatched: 7. Germline CDR1 reads LNHDA; CDR2 reads SQIVND (reference sequence). The CDR3 runs to 14 residues. The CDR3 loop is CASSTTGGSDEQYF. The CDR3 bases are TGTGCCAGTAGTACAACAGGGGGGAGCGACGAGCAGTACTTC.

The rearrangement uses TRBV5-1 and TRBJ2-1, with 7 positions matching TRBD1. The germline V gene encodes CDR1 SGHRS and CDR2 YFSETQ. The trim removed 4 bases at V and 4 bases at J, leaving 5 bases unmatched. The CDR3 has 14 amino acids. Here the CDR3 reads CASSTPGGYNEQFF. CDR3 coding DNA: TGCGCCAGCAGCACCCCAGGGGGTTACAATGAGCAGTTCTTC. Full variable domain (rest looked up from reference TRBV5-1 and TRBJ2-1): KAGVTQTPRYLIKTRGQQVTLSCSPISGHRSVSWYQQTPGQGLQFLFEYFSETQRNKGNFPGRFSGRQFSNSRSEMNVSTLELGDSALYLCASSTPGGYNEQFFGPGTRLTVL.

J is TRBJ2-5 and V is TRBV2, with a tentative D call TRBD1 (6 bases). V lost 4 bases and J 2 bases, leaving 11 bases between the germline ends. The CDR3 length is 14 residues. From germline, CDR1 is SNHLY and CDR2 FYNNEI. CDR3 amino acids: CASSGLTGQETQYF. The CDR3 coding sequence is TGTGCCAGCAGTGGACTGACAGGACAAGAGACCCAGTACTTC.

This chain links TRBV9 with TRBJ2-1; maybe TRBD2 (7 bases). Per germline, CDR1 SGDLS and CDR2 YYNGEE. With 0 bases removed from V and 8 bases from J, the gap between germline ends came to 9 bases. The CDR3 is 13 amino acids. CDR3 amino acids: CASSVGGGYEQFF. Written as DNA, the CDR3 is TGTGCCAGCAGCGTAGGCGGGGGCTATGAGCAGTTCTTC. The variable domain in full, with the rest retrieved from reference TRBV9 and TRBJ2-1, is DSGVTQTPKHLITATGQRVTLRCSPRSGDLSVYWYQQSLDQGLQFLIQYYNGEERAKGNILERFSAQQFPDLHSELNLSSLELGDSALYFCASSVGGGYEQFFGPGTRLTVL.

This rearrangement joins TRBV6-5 to TRBJ1-5; D gene unclear. The germline V gene has CDR1 MNHEY and CDR2 SVGAGI. V lost 6 bases and J lost 1, with 13 bases in between. The CDR3 length is 15 residues. DNA for the CDR3: TGTGCCAGCAGAACCCCCGGGGTGAGCAATCAGCCCCAGCATTTT. This gives the protein CASRTPGVSNQPQHF.

CDR3 DNA: TGTGCCAGCAGCTTGGGACTCCCTGCCATTGAGCAGTTCTTC. Residues: CASSLGLPAIEQFF. This chain connects TRBV7-8 to TRBJ2-1; tentatively, D is TRBD2 (6 bases). V was cut by 3 bases and J by 9 bases, with 15 bases left in between. The germline gives CDR1 SGHVS, CDR2 FQNEAQ. CDR3 length: 14 amino acids. Full variable domain (remainder filled in from reference TRBV7-8 and TRBJ2-1): GAGVSQSPRYKVAKRGQDVALRCDPISGHVSLFWYQQALGQGPEFLTYFQNEAQLDKSGLPSDRFFAERPEGSVSTLKIQRTQQEDSAVYLCASSLGLPAIEQFFGPGTRLTVL.